Following are 8 T cell receptor beta chains from one sample sequenced in a study of control samples from healthy donors and cancer patients. Using immunoSEQ multiplex PCR, the repertoire was profiled, and TCRdb retains in-frame clones only, with some absent. This repertoire shows about 150,000 clones, 90% to 95% found once; its top ten account for around 5.4%. The sample comprised blood. All receptors come from a man aged 35 to 55 in good health.

The rearrangement links TRBV7-3 to TRBJ2-3; D possibly corresponds to TRBD2 (6 bases). V lost 6 bases to trimming and J lost 0 bases, with 19 bases between them. Looked up from germline, CDR1 is SGHTA and CDR2 is FQGTGA. This CDR3 has 17 residues. CDR3 amino acids: CASRGLQPYSSTDTQYF. The CDR3 nucleotides are TGTGCCAGCAGGGGACTCCAACCCTACTCTAGCACAGATACGCAGTATTTT.

This clone was seen a single time. This chain connects TRBV6-5 to TRBJ2-2; TRBD2 might be the D (7 bases). Per the germline V gene, CDR1 is MNHEY and CDR2 is SVGAGI. V gave up 2 bases and J gave up 3 bases, with 13 bases separating them. The CDR3 loop spans 16 amino acids. Here the CDR3 reads CASSYPRGGDTGELFF. CDR3 bases: TGTGCCAGCAGTTACCCTCGCGGGGGCGACACCGGGGAGCTGTTTTTT.

This chain uses TRBV4-1 with TRBJ1-6; D is uncertain. The CDR3 has 13 residues. The V end was cut by 5 bases, the J end by 7 bases, with 9 bases between. CDR1 is MGHRA, CDR2 YSYEKL, per germline. The CDR3 bases are TGCGCCAGCAGCGCACCCGGAAATTCACCCCTCCACTTT. Translation: CASSAPGNSPLHF.

V and J are TRBV5-6 and TRBJ2-1; 10 positions agree with TRBD2. CDR1 and CDR2 (germline): SGHDT, YYEEEE. J gave up 10 bases and V 3 bases, and 10 bases lay outside the gene matches. The CDR3 length is 15 residues. The CDR3 sequence: CASSSNPGLAAEQFF. In DNA, the CDR3 is TGTGCCAGCAGCTCGAACCCCGGACTAGCGGCCGAGCAGTTCTTC.

This clone was detected once. CDR3 in DNA: TGTGCCAGCAGCCAAGGGCCCGGGACTAGTACGGAGACCCAGTACTTC. Its protein product is CASSQGPGTSTETQYF. The V call is TRBV3-1 (or the pseudogene TRBV3-2), the J call TRBJ2-5, with 8 bases matching TRBD2. The germline V gene encodes CDR1 LGHDT and CDR2 YNNKEL (reference sequence). V lost 1 base to trimming and J lost 5 bases; unmatched junction nucleotides: 9. This CDR3 has 16 residues.

V is TRBV19 and J is TRBJ1-2; 7 bases fit TRBD1. After removal of 5 bases from V and 2 bases from J, the junction contained 5 bases not matched to a gene. The CDR3 is made up of 14 amino acids. Germline V gives CDR1 LNHDA, CDR2 SQIVND (reference sequence). CDR3 coding DNA: TGTGCCAGTAGTCCTTCAGGGGGGAACTATGGCTACACCTTC. Translating it yields CASSPSGGNYGYTF.

The rearrangement uses TRBV3-1 (or the pseudogene TRBV3-2) and TRBJ2-3; TRBD1 agrees at 8 bases. Germline loops: CDR1 LGHDT, CDR2 YNNKEL (reference sequence). V lost 6 bases, J lost 13 bases, and 9 bases stayed unmatched. The CDR3 length is 12 residues. CDR3 sequence reads: CASSQPRGREYF. The CDR3 DNA reads as TGTGCCAGCAGTCAACCCAGGGGGCGTGAGTATTTT.

This chain uses TRBV28 with TRBJ1-5; D gene unclear. The V and J ends lost 6 bases and 2 bases respectively, with 5 bases between them. Germline CDR1 and CDR2: MDHEN and SYDVKM. The CDR3 contains 12 residues. CDR3 DNA sequence: TGTGCCAGCAGAGGAGGCAATCAGCCCCAGCATTTT. Amino acid sequence: CASRGGNQPQHF.